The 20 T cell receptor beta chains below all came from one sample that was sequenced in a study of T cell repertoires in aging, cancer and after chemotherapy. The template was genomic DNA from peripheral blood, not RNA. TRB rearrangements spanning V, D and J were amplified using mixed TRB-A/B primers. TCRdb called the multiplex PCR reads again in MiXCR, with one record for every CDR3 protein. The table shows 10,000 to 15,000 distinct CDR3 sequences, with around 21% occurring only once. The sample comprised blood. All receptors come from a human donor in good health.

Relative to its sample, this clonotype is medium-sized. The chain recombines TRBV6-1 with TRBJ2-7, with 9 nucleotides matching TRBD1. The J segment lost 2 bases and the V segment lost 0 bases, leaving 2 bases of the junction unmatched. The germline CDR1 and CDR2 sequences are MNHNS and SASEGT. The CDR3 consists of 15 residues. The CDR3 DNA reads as TGTGCCAGCAGTGAAGCGGGGACAGGGACCTACGAGCAGTACTTC. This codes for CASSEAGTGTYEQYF.

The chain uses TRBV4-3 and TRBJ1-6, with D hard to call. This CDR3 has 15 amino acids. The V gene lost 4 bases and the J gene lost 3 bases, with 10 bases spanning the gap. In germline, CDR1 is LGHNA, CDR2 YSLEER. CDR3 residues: CASSPAVGYNSPLHF. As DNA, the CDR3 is TGCGCCAGCAGCCCCGCGGTGGGCTATAATTCACCCCTCCACTTT.

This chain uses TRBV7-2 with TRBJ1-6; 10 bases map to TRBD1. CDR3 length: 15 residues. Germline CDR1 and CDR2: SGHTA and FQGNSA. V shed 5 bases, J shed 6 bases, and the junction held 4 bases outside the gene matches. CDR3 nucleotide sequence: TGTGCCAGCAGCAGGACAGGGGGAGTTAATTCACCCCTCCACTTT. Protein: CASSRTGGVNSPLHF.

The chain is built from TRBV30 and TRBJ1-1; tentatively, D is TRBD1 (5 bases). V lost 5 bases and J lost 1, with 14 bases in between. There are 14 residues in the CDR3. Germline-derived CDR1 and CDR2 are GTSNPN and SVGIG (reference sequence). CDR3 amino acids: CAWSEGHQNTEAFF. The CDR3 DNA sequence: TGTGCCTGGTCGGAAGGACACCAGAACACTGAAGCTTTCTTT. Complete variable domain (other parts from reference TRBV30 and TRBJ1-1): SQTIHQWPATLVQPVGSPLSLECTVEGTSNPNLYWYRQAAGRGLQLLFYSVGIGQISSEVPQNLSASRPQDRQFILSSKKLLLSDSGFYLCAWSEGHQNTEAFFGQGTRLTVV.

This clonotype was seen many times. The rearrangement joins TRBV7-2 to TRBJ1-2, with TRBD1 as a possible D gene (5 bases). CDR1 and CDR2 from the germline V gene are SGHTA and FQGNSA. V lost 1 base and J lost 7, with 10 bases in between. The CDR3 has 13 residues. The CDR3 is CASSLGGDPGYTF. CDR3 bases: TGTGCCAGCAGCTTAGGAGGGGATCCTGGCTACACCTTC.

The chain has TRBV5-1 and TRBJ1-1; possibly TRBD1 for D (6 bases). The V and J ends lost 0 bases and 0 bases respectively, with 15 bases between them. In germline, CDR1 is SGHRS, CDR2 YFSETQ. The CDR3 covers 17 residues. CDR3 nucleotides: TGCGCCAGCAGCTTGGGTTACACGGGACAAATGAACACTGAAGCTTTCTTT. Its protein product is CASSLGYTGQMNTEAFF.

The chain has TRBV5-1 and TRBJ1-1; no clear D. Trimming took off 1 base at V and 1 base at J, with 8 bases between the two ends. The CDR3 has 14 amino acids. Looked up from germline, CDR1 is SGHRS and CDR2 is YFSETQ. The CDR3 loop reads CASSLRAPNTEAFF. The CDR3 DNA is TGCGCCAGCAGCTTGAGGGCTCCGAACACTGAAGCTTTCTTT.

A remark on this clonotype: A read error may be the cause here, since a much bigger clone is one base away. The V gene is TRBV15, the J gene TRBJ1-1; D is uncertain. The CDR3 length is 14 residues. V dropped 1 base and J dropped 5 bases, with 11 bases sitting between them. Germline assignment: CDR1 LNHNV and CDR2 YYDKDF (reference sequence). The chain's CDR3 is CATSRASQKTEAFF. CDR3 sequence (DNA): TGTGCCACCAGCAGAGCTTCCCAGAAAACTGAAGCTTTCTTT.

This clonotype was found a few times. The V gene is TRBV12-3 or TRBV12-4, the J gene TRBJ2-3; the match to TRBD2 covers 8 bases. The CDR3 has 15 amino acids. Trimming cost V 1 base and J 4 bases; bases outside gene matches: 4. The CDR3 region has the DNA TGTGCCAGCAGTTTAGTCCGGGGGGGCGCAGATACGCAGTATTTT. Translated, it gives CASSLVRGGADTQYF.

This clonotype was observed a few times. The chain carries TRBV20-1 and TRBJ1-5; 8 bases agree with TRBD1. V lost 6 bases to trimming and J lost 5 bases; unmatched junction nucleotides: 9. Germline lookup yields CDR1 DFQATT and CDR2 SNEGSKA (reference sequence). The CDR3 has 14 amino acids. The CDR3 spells CSAPKLDRDQPQHF. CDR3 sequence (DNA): TGCAGTGCCCCCAAGTTGGACAGGGATCAGCCCCAGCATTTT.

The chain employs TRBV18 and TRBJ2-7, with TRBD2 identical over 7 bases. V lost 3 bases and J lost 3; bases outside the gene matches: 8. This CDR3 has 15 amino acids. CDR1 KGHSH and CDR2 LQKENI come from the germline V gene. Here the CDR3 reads CASSPGAGLIYEQYF. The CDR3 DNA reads TGTGCCAGCTCACCGGGAGCGGGGCTAATCTACGAGCAGTACTTC.

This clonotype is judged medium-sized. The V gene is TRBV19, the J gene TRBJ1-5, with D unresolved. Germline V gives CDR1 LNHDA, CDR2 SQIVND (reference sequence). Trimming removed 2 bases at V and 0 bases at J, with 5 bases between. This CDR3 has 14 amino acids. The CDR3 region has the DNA TGTGCCAGTAGTATAACGCTTAGCAATCAGCCCCAGCATTTT. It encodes CASSITLSNQPQHF.

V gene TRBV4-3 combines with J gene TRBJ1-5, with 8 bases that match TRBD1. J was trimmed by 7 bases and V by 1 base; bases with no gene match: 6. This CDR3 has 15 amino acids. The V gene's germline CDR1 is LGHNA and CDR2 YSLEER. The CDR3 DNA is TGCGCCAGCAGCCAAGGGACAGGGTCAGGACAGCCCCAGCATTTT. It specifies CASSQGTGSGQPQHF.

This chain's CDR3 is CAWREITGEGQPQHF. For the CDR3, the DNA is TGTGCCTGGAGGGAAATCACAGGGGAGGGTCAGCCCCAGCATTTT. The rearrangement joins TRBV30 to TRBJ1-5; 7 positions match TRBD1. J lost 6 bases, V lost 3 bases, and 11 bases had no gene match. The CDR3 has 15 amino acids. Germline V CDR1 and CDR2: GTSNPN, SVGIG (reference sequence).

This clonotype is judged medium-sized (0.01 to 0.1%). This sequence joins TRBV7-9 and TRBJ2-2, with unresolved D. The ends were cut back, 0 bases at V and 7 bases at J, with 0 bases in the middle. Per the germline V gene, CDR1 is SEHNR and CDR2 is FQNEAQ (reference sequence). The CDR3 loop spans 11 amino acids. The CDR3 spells CASSLAGELFF. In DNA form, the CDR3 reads TGTGCCAGCAGCTTAGCCGGGGAGCTGTTTTTT. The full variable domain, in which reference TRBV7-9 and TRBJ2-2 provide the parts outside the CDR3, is DTGVSQNPRHKITKRGQNVTFRCDPISEHNRLYWYRQTLGQGPEFLTYFQNEAQLEKSRLLSDRFSAERPKGSFSTLEIQRTEQGDSAMYLCASSLAGELFFGEGSRLTVL.

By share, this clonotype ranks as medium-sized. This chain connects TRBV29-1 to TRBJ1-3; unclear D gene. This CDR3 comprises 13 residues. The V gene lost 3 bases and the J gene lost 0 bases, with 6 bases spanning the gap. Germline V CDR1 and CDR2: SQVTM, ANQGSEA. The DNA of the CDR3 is TGCAGCGTTGAGAAGAGCTCTGGAAACACCATATATTTT. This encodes CSVEKSSGNTIYF.

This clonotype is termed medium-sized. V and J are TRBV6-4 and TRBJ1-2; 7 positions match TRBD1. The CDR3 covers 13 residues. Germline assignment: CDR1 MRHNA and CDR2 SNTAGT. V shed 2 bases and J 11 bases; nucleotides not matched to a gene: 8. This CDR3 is CASSDRRDSAYTF. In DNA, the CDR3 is TGTGCCAGCAGTGACCGACGGGACAGCGCGTACACCTTC.

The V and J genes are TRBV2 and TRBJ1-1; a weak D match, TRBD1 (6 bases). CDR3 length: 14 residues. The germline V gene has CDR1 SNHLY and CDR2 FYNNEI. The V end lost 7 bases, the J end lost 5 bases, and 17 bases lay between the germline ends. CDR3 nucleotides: TGTGCCAGCACCTTAAACAGGGAGGTAACTGAAGCTTTCTTT. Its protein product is CASTLNREVTEAFF.

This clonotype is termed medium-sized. The CDR3 DNA is TGTGCCAGCAGCATTAGCCGGGGCGAGCAGTACTTC. Translating gives CASSISRGEQYF. The chain has TRBV6-5 and TRBJ2-7; weak D call: TRBD2 (5 bases). Deletions cut 6 bases from V and 6 bases from J, with 12 bases between. Germline assignment: CDR1 MNHEY and CDR2 SVGAGI. The CDR3 extends over 12 amino acids.

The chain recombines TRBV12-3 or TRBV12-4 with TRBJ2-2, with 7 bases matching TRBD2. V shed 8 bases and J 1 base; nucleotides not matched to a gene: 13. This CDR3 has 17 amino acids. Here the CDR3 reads CASSLGHGGRNTGELFF. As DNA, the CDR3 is TGTGCCAGCTCCTTGGGGCACGGGGGGAGGAACACCGGGGAGCTGTTTTTT.